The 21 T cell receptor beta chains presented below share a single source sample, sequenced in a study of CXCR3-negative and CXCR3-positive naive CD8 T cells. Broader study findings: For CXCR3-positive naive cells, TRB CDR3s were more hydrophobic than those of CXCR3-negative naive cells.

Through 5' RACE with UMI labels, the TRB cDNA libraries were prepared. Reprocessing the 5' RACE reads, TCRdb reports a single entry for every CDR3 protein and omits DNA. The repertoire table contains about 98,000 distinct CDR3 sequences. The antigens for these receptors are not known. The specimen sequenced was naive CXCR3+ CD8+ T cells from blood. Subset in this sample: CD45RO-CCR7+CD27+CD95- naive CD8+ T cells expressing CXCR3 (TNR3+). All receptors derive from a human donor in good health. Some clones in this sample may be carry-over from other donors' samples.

The CDR3 spells CACIGTGSENGELFF. The chain is built from TRBV7-9 and TRBJ2-2; no DNA is available, so the TRBD1 call from TCRdb remains unchecked. The CDR3 is made up of 15 amino acids. CDR1 is SEHNR, CDR2 FQNEAQ, per germline (reference sequence).

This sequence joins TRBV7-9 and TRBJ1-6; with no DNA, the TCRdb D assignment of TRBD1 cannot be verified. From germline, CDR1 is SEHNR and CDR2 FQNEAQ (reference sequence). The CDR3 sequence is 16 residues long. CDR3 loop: CASSFPGQGARSPLHF.

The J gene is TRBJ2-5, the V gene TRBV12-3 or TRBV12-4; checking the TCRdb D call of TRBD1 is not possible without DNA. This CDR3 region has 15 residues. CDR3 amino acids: CASSFQVGVEETQYF.

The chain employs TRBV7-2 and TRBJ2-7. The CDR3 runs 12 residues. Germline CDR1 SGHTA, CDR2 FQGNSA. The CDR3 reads CASSLGSGEQYF. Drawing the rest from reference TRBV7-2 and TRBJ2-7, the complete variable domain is GAGVSQSPSNKVTEKGKDVELRCDPISGHTALYWYRQSLGQGLEFLIYFQGNSAPDKSGLPSDRFSAERTGGSVSTLTIQRTQQEDSAVYLCASSLGSGEQYFGPGTRLTVT.

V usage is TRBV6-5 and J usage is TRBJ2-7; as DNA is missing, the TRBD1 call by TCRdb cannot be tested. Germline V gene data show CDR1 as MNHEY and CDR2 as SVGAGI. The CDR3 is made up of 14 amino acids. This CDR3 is CASSYYRGAYEQYF.

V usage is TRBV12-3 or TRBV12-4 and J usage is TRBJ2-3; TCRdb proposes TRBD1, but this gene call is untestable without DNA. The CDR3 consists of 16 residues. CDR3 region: CASSSPDVRGTDTQYF.

CDR3 sequence reads: CASSLDGGAYEQYF. This rearrangement joins TRBV7-2 to TRBJ2-7; checking the TCRdb D call of TRBD1 is not possible without DNA. The CDR3 totals 14 residues. The germline CDR1 and CDR2 sequences are SGHTA and FQGNSA.

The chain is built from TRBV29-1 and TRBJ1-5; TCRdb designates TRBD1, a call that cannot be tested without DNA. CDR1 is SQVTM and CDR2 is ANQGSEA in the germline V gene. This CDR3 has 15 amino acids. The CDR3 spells CSVTPGPNSNQPQHF.

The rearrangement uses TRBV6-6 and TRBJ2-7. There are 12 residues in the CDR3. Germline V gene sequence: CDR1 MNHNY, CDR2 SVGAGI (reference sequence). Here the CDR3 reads CASSYRSYEQYF.

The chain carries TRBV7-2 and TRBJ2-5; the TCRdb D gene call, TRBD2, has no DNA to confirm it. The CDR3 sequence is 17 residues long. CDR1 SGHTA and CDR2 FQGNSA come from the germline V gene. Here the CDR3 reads CASSLVSTSGSQETQYF.

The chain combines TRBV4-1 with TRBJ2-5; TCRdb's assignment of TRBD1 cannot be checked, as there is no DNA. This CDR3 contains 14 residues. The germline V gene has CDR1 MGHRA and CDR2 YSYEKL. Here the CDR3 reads CASSSRQGQETQYF.

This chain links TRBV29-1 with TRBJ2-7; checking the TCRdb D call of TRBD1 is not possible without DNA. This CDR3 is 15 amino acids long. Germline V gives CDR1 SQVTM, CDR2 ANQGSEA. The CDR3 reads CSVESWQGARYEQYF.

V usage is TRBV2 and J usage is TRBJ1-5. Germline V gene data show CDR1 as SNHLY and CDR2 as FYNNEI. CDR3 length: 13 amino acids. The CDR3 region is CASSDGSNQPQHF.

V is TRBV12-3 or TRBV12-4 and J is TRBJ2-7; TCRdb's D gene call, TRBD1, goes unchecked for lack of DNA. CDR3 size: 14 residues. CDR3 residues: CASSPPTASYEQYF.

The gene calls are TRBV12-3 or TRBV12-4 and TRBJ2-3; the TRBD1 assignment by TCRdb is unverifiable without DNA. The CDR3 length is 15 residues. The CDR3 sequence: CASSDRGQKADTQYF.

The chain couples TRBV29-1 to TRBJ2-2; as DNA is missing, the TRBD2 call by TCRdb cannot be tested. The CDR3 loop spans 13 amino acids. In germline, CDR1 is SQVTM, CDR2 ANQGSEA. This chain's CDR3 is CSFGLAHTGELFF.

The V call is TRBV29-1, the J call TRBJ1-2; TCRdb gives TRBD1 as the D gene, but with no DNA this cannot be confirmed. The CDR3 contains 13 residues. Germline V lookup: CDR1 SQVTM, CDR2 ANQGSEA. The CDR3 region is CSVEAGTSYGYTF.

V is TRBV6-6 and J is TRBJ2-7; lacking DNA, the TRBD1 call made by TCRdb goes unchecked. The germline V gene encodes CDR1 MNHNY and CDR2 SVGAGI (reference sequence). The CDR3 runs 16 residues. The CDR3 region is CSSSYRTAVAYDEQYF.

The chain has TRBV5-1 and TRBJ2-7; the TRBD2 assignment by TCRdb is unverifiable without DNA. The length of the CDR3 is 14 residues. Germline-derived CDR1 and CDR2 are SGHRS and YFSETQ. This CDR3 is CASSSETSLYEQYF.

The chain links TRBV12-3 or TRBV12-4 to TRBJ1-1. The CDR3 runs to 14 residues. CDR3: CASRNFLGPTEAFF.

The CDR3 sequence: CSARDLGESYNEQFF. The chain employs TRBV20-1 and TRBJ2-1. The CDR3 totals 15 residues. CDR1 and CDR2 from the germline V gene are DFQATT and SNEGSKA (reference sequence).